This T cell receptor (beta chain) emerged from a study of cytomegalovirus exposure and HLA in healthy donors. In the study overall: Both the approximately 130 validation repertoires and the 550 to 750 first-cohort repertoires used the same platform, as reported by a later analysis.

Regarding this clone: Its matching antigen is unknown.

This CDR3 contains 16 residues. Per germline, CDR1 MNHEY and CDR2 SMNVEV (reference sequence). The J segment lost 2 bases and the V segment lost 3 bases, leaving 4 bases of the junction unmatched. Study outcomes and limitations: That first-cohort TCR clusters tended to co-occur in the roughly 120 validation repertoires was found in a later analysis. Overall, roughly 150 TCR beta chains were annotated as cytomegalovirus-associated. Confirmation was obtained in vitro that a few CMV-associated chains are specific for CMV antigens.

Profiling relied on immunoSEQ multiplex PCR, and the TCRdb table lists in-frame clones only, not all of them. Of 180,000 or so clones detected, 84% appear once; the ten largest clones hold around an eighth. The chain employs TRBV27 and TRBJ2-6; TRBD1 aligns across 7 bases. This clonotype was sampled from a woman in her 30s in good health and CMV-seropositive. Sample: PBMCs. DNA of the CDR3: TGTGCCAGCAGTTTTGAGGGGGCGCCTGGGGCCAACGTCCTGACTTTC. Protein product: CASSFEGAPGANVLTF.